The clone carrying this T cell receptor beta chain was seen a few times. The sample has other DNA sequences that encode this CDR3 too. The sample originates from a study of ipilimumab plus nivolumab after autologous stem cell transplantation. TCRdb's table, derived via immunoSEQ multiplex PCR, lists solely in-frame clones and lacks some. In the table there are over 10,000 clones, 60% to 80% of which are singletons. Unmatched junction bases numbered 1, after V lost 0 bases and J lost 8 bases. Germline V CDR1 and CDR2: KGHSH, LQKENI. CDR3 length: 13 amino acids. The chain uses TRBV18 and TRBJ2-4; TRBD2 aligns across 7 bases. The specimen comprised PBMCs, sampled in a trial of ipilimumab plus nivolumab as post-transplant consolidation. The TCR comes from a male donor with diffuse large B-cell lymphoma. This CDR3 is CASSPPGRDIQYF. For the CDR3, the DNA is TGTGCCAGCTCACCACCGGGGAGGGACATTCAGTACTTC.